The entry below describes one T cell receptor beta chain. Its antigen is still unknown. At the Johns Hopkins FTIC core, DNA taken from cultured CD4+ T cells was sequenced by way of the Oncomine TCR Beta short-read assay. TCRdb reprocessed the PCR reads via MiXCR and lists one record per CDR3 protein. The data show some 6,800 distinct CDR3 sequences, with roughly 76% seen just once and roughly a sixth held by the top ten. V lost 6 bases, J lost 2 bases, and 14 bases lay in between. Germline CDR1 is DFQATT and CDR2 is SNEGSKA (reference sequence). The CDR3 loop spans 14 amino acids. Indicated treatment: roughly 11-day PBMC culture with coronavirus spike peptide pools or control peptides (ViraFEST assay). Expansion of antigen-specific T cells with peptide pools by ViraFEST preceded sequencing of TCRs. The data belong to a study of vaccination and CD4 T cells after COVID-19. General study points: Counts of SARS-CoV-2-reactive clonotypes had a median that went from roughly 22 to 38, a nonsignificant change.

The TCR comes from a human donor who had recovered from COVID-19. The chain recombines TRBV20-1 with TRBJ1-5; D uncertain. The sample comprised CD4+ T cells from blood, cultured in vitro. CDR3 DNA sequence: TGCAGTGCAGAGGTGGGTGGCGGCAATCAGCCCCAGCATTTT. Its protein is CSAEVGGGNQPQHF.